This T cell receptor beta chain was profiled in a study of T cell responses to AZD1222 COVID-19 vaccine. With respect to this clone: What it binds is unknown.

Clones were sequenced by immunoSEQ multiplex PCR, and TCRdb holds only the in-frame ones, with some missing. The repertoire holds 100,000 to 150,000 clones, with roughly 89% as singletons. Unmatched junction bases numbered 16, after V lost 5 bases and J lost 7 bases. The CDR3 runs 18 residues. Per germline, CDR1 SGHNT and CDR2 YENEEA. Regarding the study as a whole: There were mostly white British donors and more females than males, and clonal diversity was possibly underestimated.

The genes are TRBV11-3 and TRBJ2-2; 10 nucleotides align to TRBD2. This TCR derives from an adult in good health. The sample in question was peripheral blood, obtained on day 0 of AZD1222 vaccination. The CDR3 nucleotides are TGTGCCAGCAGCCACCTAACCGGGACTAGCGCAACCCTCGGGGAGCTGTTTTTT. Encoded protein: CASSHLTGTSATLGELFF. The variable domain in full, completed from reference TRBV11-3 and TRBJ2-2, reads EAGVVQSPRYKIIEKKQPVAFWCNPISGHNTLYWYLQNLGQGPELLIRYENEEAVDDSQLPKDRFSAERLKGVDSTLKIQPAELGDSAVYLCASSHLTGTSATLGELFFGEGSRLTVL.